What follows are 26 T cell receptor beta chains derived from one specimen sequenced in a study of spatial heterogeneity in lung cancer. General observations from the study: The study found that expanded intratumoral alpha and beta TCR counts tracked tumor mutation counts.

No cognate antigen is known for these TCRs. TCRdb analysed the 5' RACE reads with MiXCR anew, one entry per CDR3 protein. The sample gives nearly 11,000 distinct CDR3 sequences, more than 4% of which show up once; approximately 13% is in the top ten. The time point denotes: sample taken at primary tumor resection. The input for sequencing was lung tumor tissue, taken at surgery. The receptor source for this set is a male donor with early-stage non-small cell lung cancer.

There are a few counts of this clonotype. This beta chain came through as a stray read in a library set up for alpha chains, and its size says little. CDR3 nucleotide sequence: TGTGCCAGCTCACCGGGACCGACTCAGGAGCAGTACTTC. Translated: CASSPGPTQEQYF. The rearrangement links TRBV18 to TRBJ2-7; D could derive from TRBD1 or TRBD2 (5 bases each). Germline V lookup: CDR1 KGHSH, CDR2 LQKENI. Trimming removed 3 bases from V and 7 bases from J, with 13 bases in between. The CDR3 has 13 residues.

At least ten counts were recorded for this clonotype. This beta chain came through as a stray read in a library set up for alpha chains, and its size says little. V and J are TRBV12-3 or TRBV12-4 and TRBJ1-2, with 7 bases that match TRBD1. The junction had 14 bases not matched to a gene; V was cut back by 6 bases and J by 4 bases. The CDR3 spans 16 residues. CDR3 nucleotides: TGTGCCAGCAGGTATGACAGGGCCAACCGCCTCTATGGCTACACCTTC. Protein: CASRYDRANRLYGYTF.

This clonotype counts as medium-sized. This beta chain is a stray read from a library made for alpha chains; its abundance is not meaningful. In DNA form, the CDR3 reads TGCAGTGCTAGGGGCCGGGACTACATTGCCTACGAGCAGTACTTC. Translating gives CSARGRDYIAYEQYF. The J gene is TRBJ2-7, the V gene TRBV20-1, with 7 positions matching TRBD2. V gave up 3 bases and J gave up 2 bases; unmatched junction bases: 10. Germline values: CDR1 DFQATT, CDR2 SNEGSKA (reference sequence). The CDR3 consists of 15 residues.

This clonotype was seen at least ten times. In a library made to pick up alpha chains, this beta chain is a stray read with a size that means little. The V and J genes are TRBV5-1 and TRBJ2-1; TRBD2 aligns across 9 bases. The CDR3 is 17 amino acids. Germline V gene data show CDR1 as SGHRS and CDR2 as YFSETQ. V trimming: 0 bases; J trimming: 3 bases; junction bases outside the gene matches: 7. The CDR3 region has the DNA TGCGCCAGCAGCTTGGGGCCTAGCGGGACAAACTACAATGAGCAGTTCTTC. This sequence encodes CASSLGPSGTNYNEQFF.

In its sample, this clonotype was seen many times. A library made for alpha chains picked up this beta chain off target, so its size means little. The J gene is TRBJ2-7, the V gene TRBV24-1, with 10 bases identical to TRBD1. The CDR3 is made up of 13 amino acids. In germline, CDR1 is KGHDR, CDR2 SFDVKD. J was trimmed by 3 bases and V by 5 bases; bases with no gene match: 0. CDR3 region: CATSGDRGYEQYF. The DNA of the CDR3 is TGTGCCACCAGTGGGGACAGGGGCTACGAGCAGTACTTC.

In this sample, this clonotype turned up many times. This beta chain came through as a stray read in a library set up for alpha chains, and its size says little. The V gene is TRBV4-2, the J gene TRBJ1-4; 7 bases line up with TRBD1. CDR1 is LGHNA, CDR2 YNFKEQ, per germline. The CDR3 totals 15 residues. V lost 5 bases to trimming and J lost 4 bases; unmatched junction nucleotides: 7. The CDR3 loop is CASSSGQAINEKLFF. In DNA form, the CDR3 reads TGTGCCAGCAGCTCAGGACAGGCGATTAATGAAAAACTGTTTTTT.

This clonotype came up many times. The library was prepared for alpha chains; this beta chain is a stray read, so its frequency means little. CDR3 coding DNA: TGCGCCAGCAGCTTGTCGGGTGATCAGCCCCAGCATTTT. Its translation: CASSLSGDQPQHF. The chain is built from TRBV5-1 and TRBJ1-5; D not certain. Germline CDR1 is SGHRS and CDR2 is YFSETQ. The CDR3 consists of 13 residues. Trimming cost V 1 base and J 5 bases, with 7 bases left between them.

This clonotype came up many times. The library was prepared for alpha chains; this beta chain is a stray read, so its frequency means little. This chain joins TRBV29-1 and TRBJ2-7; perhaps D is TRBD1 or TRBD2 (6 bases each). The germline CDR1 and CDR2 sequences are SQVTM and ANQGSEA. V was shortened by 5 bases and J by 0 bases, with 11 bases between the two germline ends. The CDR3 is made up of 13 amino acids. In DNA, the CDR3 is TGCAGCGTTAAGGGGGGAAGCTCCTACGAGCAGTACTTC. This gives the protein CSVKGGSSYEQYF.

This clonotype has a count of ten or more. Little can be read into the size of this beta chain, an off-target read in a library designed for alpha chains. The J gene is TRBJ1-1, the V gene TRBV29-1; possibly TRBD1 for D (5 bases). Looked up from germline, CDR1 is SQVTM and CDR2 is ANQGSEA. The CDR3 has 12 amino acids. The V end was cut by 7 bases, the J end by 3 bases, with 12 bases between. The CDR3 nucleotides are TGCAGCGCTAGGGGTTTTGACACTGAAGCTTTCTTT. It translates to CSARGFDTEAFF.

By share, this clonotype ranks as medium-sized. Found in a library prepared for alpha chains, this beta chain is an off-target read, and its abundance has little meaning. CDR3 in DNA: TGTGCCAGCAGCCAAGAGAGGAAGTATGGCTACACCTTC. Translation: CASSQERKYGYTF. This chain connects TRBV4-2 to TRBJ1-2; D is undetermined. Looked up from germline, CDR1 is LGHNA and CDR2 is YNFKEQ. This CDR3 has 13 residues. The V gene lost 0 bases and the J gene lost 5 bases, with 7 bases spanning the gap.

This clonotype is labeled medium-sized. Within a library made for alpha chains, this beta chain is off target, and its count is uninformative. V gene TRBV18 combines with J gene TRBJ1-2, with D unclear. Trimming removed 3 bases from V and 6 bases from J, with 11 bases in between. This CDR3 comprises 13 residues. Germline V lookup: CDR1 KGHSH, CDR2 LQKENI. The CDR3 loop reads CASSPRTANGYTF. Here the CDR3 DNA reads TGTGCCAGCTCACCCCGGACGGCCAATGGCTACACCTTC.

This clonotype was recorded at least ten times. In a library made to pick up alpha chains, this beta chain is a stray read with a size that means little. CDR3 sequence: CASSVGLAGVGGPGELFF. The CDR3 bases are TGTGCCAGCAGCGTAGGACTAGCGGGAGTTGGGGGTCCCGGGGAGCTGTTTTTT. This sequence joins TRBV9 and TRBJ2-2; TRBD2 matches 12 bases. Looked up from germline, CDR1 is SGDLS and CDR2 is YYNGEE. The CDR3 covers 18 residues. The V and J ends lost 0 bases and 6 bases, in that order; junction bases with no gene match: 9.

This clonotype was observed at least ten times. This beta chain slipped into a library made for alpha chains as a stray read, so its size is not meaningful. V and J are TRBV20-1 and TRBJ2-3; 8 bases align to TRBD2. The CDR3 covers 15 residues. Germline CDR1 reads DFQATT; CDR2 reads SNEGSKA (reference sequence). The V and J ends lost 1 base and 0 bases, in that order; junction bases with no gene match: 3. The CDR3 protein is CSARAASGSTDTQYF. The CDR3, as DNA: TGCAGTGCTAGAGCGGCTAGCGGGAGCACAGATACGCAGTATTTT.

There are many counts of this clonotype. This beta chain appears as a stray read in a library generated for alpha chains; its size is not informative. V gene TRBV13 combines with J gene TRBJ2-7; 11 positions match TRBD1. Germline CDR1 and CDR2: PRHDT and FYEKMQ (reference sequence). This CDR3 is 15 amino acids long. The V segment lost 6 bases and the J segment 6 bases; nucleotides outside the gene matches: 10. This CDR3 reads CASSLGDRGLVEQYF. CDR3 coding DNA: TGTGCCAGCAGTTTGGGGGACAGGGGGTTAGTCGAGCAGTACTTC.

This clonotype was picked up many times. The size of this beta chain means little, since it is a stray read in a library made for alpha chains. The chain recombines TRBV20-1 with TRBJ2-7; 10 bases map to TRBD2. Germline CDR1 is DFQATT and CDR2 is SNEGSKA (reference sequence). The length of the CDR3 is 14 residues. After removal of 3 bases from V and 2 bases from J, the junction contained 4 bases not matched to a gene. The DNA for the CDR3 is TGCAGTGCTAGGCCTAGCGGGGGCCCCTACGAGCAGTACTTC. Encoded protein: CSARPSGGPYEQYF.

As regards this clonotype: Because the library targeted alpha chains, this beta chain is an off-target read whose size means little. V usage is TRBV28 and J usage is TRBJ2-1; 8 nucleotides agree with TRBD2. With 6 bases clipped from V and 4 bases from J, the junction kept 17 bases outside the gene matches. Per germline, CDR1 MDHEN and CDR2 SYDVKM. This CDR3 comprises 18 residues. Here the CDR3 reads CASRQTGLGAGGYNEQFF. In DNA form, the CDR3 reads TGTGCCAGCAGACAAACGGGCTTAGGGGCGGGAGGATACAATGAGCAGTTCTTC.

In this sample, this clonotype turned up many times. As an off-target read in a library built for alpha chains, this beta chain has a frequency of little significance. V is TRBV6-6 and J is TRBJ2-2, with 11 bases that match TRBD2. Germline V CDR1 and CDR2: MNHNY, SVGAGI (reference sequence). The ends lost 5 bases at V and 5 bases at J; junction bases unmatched: 4. The CDR3 totals 15 residues. The DNA for the CDR3 is TGTGCCAGCAGTAAAGCTAGCGGGGGGACCGGGGAGCTGTTTTTT. It encodes CASSKASGGTGELFF.

There are many counts of this clonotype. Since it is a stray read in a library aimed at alpha chains, this beta chain has a size that is not meaningful. This chain joins TRBV27 and TRBJ2-7; 7 nucleotides match TRBD2. V trimming: 5 bases; J trimming: 5 bases; junction bases outside the gene matches: 6. This CDR3 has 13 residues. The germline gives CDR1 MNHEY, CDR2 SMNVEV (reference sequence). The DNA of the CDR3 is TGTGCCAGCAGTGCGGGAGAGTCGGACGAGCAGTACTTC. Protein product: CASSAGESDEQYF.

This clonotype came up many times. This beta chain turned up in a library designed for alpha chains; as an off-target read, its abundance says little. J is TRBJ1-5 and V is TRBV28; TRBD1 aligns across 9 bases. Trimming took 4 bases from V and 7 from J; bases not matched to a gene: 5. The V gene's germline CDR1 is MDHEN and CDR2 SYDVKM. The CDR3 covers 14 residues. CDR3 sequence: CASSSTGGAQPQHF. For the CDR3, the DNA is TGTGCCAGCAGTTCGACAGGGGGGGCCCAGCCCCAGCATTTT.

This clonotype was found many times. Since it is a stray read in a library aimed at alpha chains, this beta chain has a size that is not meaningful. The J gene is TRBJ2-3, the V gene TRBV7-2; D is unclear. The germline CDR1 and CDR2 sequences are SGHTA and FQGNSA. Trimming shortened V by 6 bases and J by 7 bases, and 14 bases separated the two germline ends. CDR3 length: 13 amino acids. The CDR3 sequence is CASSFTLTNTQYF. The CDR3, as DNA: TGTGCCAGCAGTTTCACATTGACGAATACGCAGTATTTT.

This clonotype was counted ten times or more. Because the library targeted alpha chains, this beta chain is an off-target read whose size means little. V is TRBV12-3 or TRBV12-4 and J is TRBJ1-6; 7 nucleotides agree with TRBD1. The ends lost 5 bases at V and 5 bases at J; junction bases unmatched: 6. This CDR3 region has 15 residues. CDR3 amino acids: CASSRGQVNNSPLHF. For the CDR3, the DNA is TGTGCCAGCAGTCGCGGACAGGTCAATAATTCACCCCTCCACTTT.

Details on this clonotype: A single base separates this from a much larger clone, so it may be a read error. Since it is a stray read in a library aimed at alpha chains, this beta chain has a size that is not meaningful. This chain connects TRBV7-2 to TRBJ1-4; tentatively, D is TRBD1 (6 bases). Germline assignment: CDR1 SGHTA and CDR2 FQGNSA. This CDR3 is 16 amino acids long. Trimming took 2 bases from V and 11 from J, leaving 21 bases between them. DNA of the CDR3: TGTGCCAGCAGCTTAACCGGGGCGGGGGCAGGTGATAAACTGTTTTTT. Protein: CASSLTGAGAGDKLFF.

This clonotype is medium-sized. Because this beta chain is a stray read in a library intended to capture alpha chains, its abundance should not be given much weight. The chain employs TRBV6-5 and TRBJ2-3, with D possibly being TRBD2 (6 bases). The CDR3 spans 13 residues. Trimming took off 6 bases at V and 4 bases at J, with 11 bases between the two ends. Germline V gene data show CDR1 as MNHEY and CDR2 as SVGAGI. The DNA for the CDR3 is TGTGCCAGCAGGGGAGGTTATTCAGATACGCAGTATTTT. As protein: CASRGGYSDTQYF.

By share, this clonotype ranks as medium-sized (0.01 to 0.1%). Little can be read into the size of this beta chain, an off-target read in a library designed for alpha chains. V and J are TRBV6-5 and TRBJ1-4; unclear D gene. This CDR3 has 14 residues. Germline-derived CDR1 and CDR2 are MNHEY and SVGAGI. The germline V and J ends were trimmed by 6 bases and 4 bases, with 12 bases remaining between them. The CDR3 DNA sequence: TGTGCCAGCAGGGAGGGCAGCCTTAATGAAAAACTGTTTTTT. Translated, it gives CASREGSLNEKLFF.

This clonotype has a count of ten or more. This beta chain appears as a stray read in a library generated for alpha chains; its size is not informative. This chain joins TRBV29-1 and TRBJ1-2, with TRBD1 as a possible D gene (5 bases). The CDR3 sequence is 13 residues long. Deletions cut 2 bases from V and 8 bases from J, with 15 bases between. Germline CDR1 SQVTM, CDR2 ANQGSEA. Here the CDR3 DNA reads TGCAGCGTTGAAAGCCAGGGCGGCGGCGGCTACACCTTC. Translated, it gives CSVESQGGGGYTF.

Note on this clonotype: This beta chain is off target for a library built for alpha chains, so its abundance means little. The chain joins TRBV6-2 or TRBV6-3 to TRBJ2-3; D call uncertain. The germline CDR1 and CDR2 sequences are MNHEY and SVGEGT. The CDR3 is 14 amino acids. V was pared by 2 bases and J by 1 base, with 7 bases between. CDR3 residues: CASSYTGRTDTQYF. CDR3 sequence (DNA): TGTGCCAGCAGTTACACTGGACGCACAGATACGCAGTATTTT.